A selection of T cell receptor beta chains follows, all from one sample in a study of Ad26.COV2.S vaccination and SARS-CoV-2 variants. Sequencing was performed with immunoSEQ multiplex PCR; in TCRdb, only in-frame clones are kept and a portion is missing. The sample has hundreds of thousands of clones, over 80% seen once. This sample comprised peripheral blood, obtained in a trial of Ad26.COV2.S vaccine versus placebo. The receptors shown here come from a person aged 18-60 years who received the Ad26.COV2.S COVID-19 vaccine or a placebo. The CDR3 runs from the conserved cysteine through the conserved F or W. D genes are given only for firm matches. Not all rows give a size; the values are once, few, many and, for expanded clones, a class.

v_gene: TRBV4-1
d_gene: -
j_gene: TRBJ1-4
abundance: -
CDR3nt: TGCGCCAGCAGCCAAGATCGAGGAAATGAAAAACTGTTTTTT
CDR3aa: CASSQDRGNEKLFF

v_gene: TRBV13
d_gene: -
j_gene: TRBJ2-1
abundance: once
CDR3nt: TGTGCCAGCAGCTCTGGCCTAGTTGTAGGTGAGCAGTTCTTC
CDR3aa: CASSSGLVVGEQFF

v_gene: TRBV3-1/TRBV3-2
d_gene: TRBD1
j_gene: TRBJ2-7
abundance: -
CDR3nt: TGTGCCAGCAGCCAAAACGGACAGGGGGTACACTACGAGCAGTACTTC
CDR3aa: CASSQNGQGVHYEQYF

v_gene: TRBV7-2
d_gene: -
j_gene: TRBJ1-4
abundance: -
CDR3nt: TGTGCCAGCAGCTTCGGACCTGGGAAAGAAAAACTGTTTTTT
CDR3aa: CASSFGPGKEKLFF

v_gene: TRBV3-1/TRBV3-2
d_gene: -
j_gene: TRBJ2-7
abundance: -
CDR3nt: TGTGCCAGCAGCCAAGGGACTTCACAGTACTTC
CDR3aa: CASSQGTSQYF

v_gene: TRBV7-9
d_gene: TRBD2
j_gene: TRBJ2-3
abundance: few
CDR3nt: TGTGCCAGCAGCACAAGGTCTAGCGGGGGTCGCAGTACGCAGTATTTT
CDR3aa: CASSTRSSGGRSTQYF

v_gene: TRBV11-2
d_gene: TRBD1
j_gene: TRBJ2-1
abundance: once
CDR3nt: TGTGCCAGCAGCTTAAATGGACAGGTCTCCTACAATGAGCAGTTCTTC
CDR3aa: CASSLNGQVSYNEQFF

v_gene: TRBV18
d_gene: -
j_gene: TRBJ2-1
abundance: -
CDR3nt: TGTGCCAGCTCCGTTAAATATGAGCAGTTCTTC
CDR3aa: CASSVKYEQFF

v_gene: TRBV27
d_gene: TRBD1
j_gene: TRBJ1-4
abundance: few
CDR3nt: TGTGCCAGCAGCCTCAACTGGGACAGTACTGAAAAACTGTTTTTT
CDR3aa: CASSLNWDSTEKLFF

v_gene: TRBV7-9
d_gene: TRBD2
j_gene: TRBJ2-1
abundance: -
CDR3nt: TGTGCCAGCAGCGCACTTGGGGGACTAGCGTCCCATGAGCAGTTCTTC
CDR3aa: CASSALGGLASHEQFF

v_gene: TRBV19
d_gene: -
j_gene: TRBJ1-5
abundance: -
CDR3nt: TGTGCCAGTAGTATTAACTCCGGGAGGCCAAATCAGCCCCAGCATTTT
CDR3aa: CASSINSGRPNQPQHF

v_gene: TRBV9
d_gene: -
j_gene: TRBJ2-7
abundance: -
CDR3nt: TGTGCCAGCAGCGGGGGCTACTTGGACGAGCAGTACTTC
CDR3aa: CASSGGYLDEQYF